One sample yielded the 31 T cell receptor beta chains listed below, sequenced in a study of blood T cell repertoires in COVID-19. This table comes from immunoSEQ multiplex PCR, and its TCRdb copy is limited to in-frame clones, with some not included. The sample lists around 250,000 clones, about four fifths seen once, with less than 5.5% in the top ten. Sequencing was carried out using peripheral blood. The receptors were sampled from a man over 45 with active or convalescent COVID-19.

The gene calls are TRBV5-6 and TRBJ2-3; D gene uncertain. Germline V gives CDR1 SGHDT, CDR2 YYEEEE. This CDR3 comprises 12 residues. Trimming stripped 3 bases from V and 5 bases from J, with 7 bases between. Written as DNA, the CDR3 is TGTGCCAGCAGCTGGGCCCTAGATACGCAGTATTTT. Protein product: CASSWALDTQYF.

The CDR3 bases are TGTGCCTGGAGTGTACTACAGGGAAGTGAAAAACTGTTTTTT. Its protein product is CAWSVLQGSEKLFF. This chain uses TRBV30 with TRBJ1-4; D possibly corresponds to TRBD1 (6 bases). V lost 0 bases and J 7 bases, leaving 12 bases between the germline ends. The CDR3 extends over 14 amino acids. CDR1 and CDR2 from the germline V gene are GTSNPN and SVGIG (reference sequence).

This clone was detected only a few times. This chain connects TRBV4-1 to TRBJ2-1; no clear D gene. Trimming left V 0 bases short and J 8 bases short, with 5 bases between. Germline V gene data show CDR1 as MGHRA and CDR2 as YSYEKL. This CDR3 comprises 12 residues. The CDR3 DNA sequence: TGCGCCAGCAGCCAAGATGTAGATGAGCAGTTCTTC. It is translated as CASSQDVDEQFF.

This clone came up once. V gene TRBV2 combines with J gene TRBJ1-5; D uncertain. Germline V gene sequence: CDR1 SNHLY, CDR2 FYNNEI. V was trimmed by 6 bases and J by 5 bases, leaving 11 bases between them. The CDR3 is made up of 13 amino acids. The chain's CDR3 is CASRGQTDQPQHF. CDR3 in DNA: TGTGCCAGCAGGGGCCAAACCGATCAGCCCCAGCATTTT. Full variable domain (missing parts from reference TRBV2 and TRBJ1-5): EPEVTQTPSHQVTQMGQEVILRCVPISNHLYFYWYRQILGQKVEFLVSFYNNEISEKSEIFDDQFSVERPDGSNFTLKIRSTKLEDSAMYFCASRGQTDQPQHFGDGTRLSIL.

The chain combines TRBV5-6 with TRBJ1-2; the match to TRBD1 covers 8 bases. J gave up 8 bases and V 9 bases, and 15 bases lay outside the gene matches. This CDR3 is 14 amino acids long. CDR1 is SGHDT and CDR2 is YYEEEE in the germline V gene. The CDR3 coding sequence is TGTGCCACCCGGCAGGACAGGGTCTATGGAGGCTACACCTTC. Amino acids: CATRQDRVYGGYTF.

The chain employs TRBV30 and TRBJ1-1; D perhaps matches TRBD1 (6 bases). Trimming shortened V by 0 bases and J by 10 bases, and 18 bases separated the two germline ends. CDR3 length: 14 amino acids. Germline V gene sequence: CDR1 GTSNPN, CDR2 SVGIG (reference sequence). CDR3 region: CAWSVPGGLRIAFF. CDR3 nucleotides: TGTGCCTGGAGTGTCCCGGGGGGCCTGCGGATAGCTTTCTTT.

This clone was picked up one time. V is TRBV7-7 and J is TRBJ2-5; D gene ambiguous. Germline loops: CDR1 SSHAT, CDR2 FNYEAQ (reference sequence). The CDR3 sequence is 13 residues long. With 4 bases removed from V and 5 bases from J, the gap between germline ends came to 11 bases. The CDR3: CASSSQPRETQYF. CDR3 nucleotides: TGTGCCAGCAGCTCACAACCGAGGGAGACCCAGTACTTC.

CDR3 bases: TGTGCCAGTAGTATAATGGACTCATCGAGCCAGCCCCAGCATTTT. It specifies CASSIMDSSSQPQHF. This sequence joins TRBV19 and TRBJ1-5; D not certain. Germline V gene data show CDR1 as LNHDA and CDR2 as SQIVND (reference sequence). V lost 2 bases and J 7 bases, leaving 15 bases between the germline ends. This CDR3 comprises 15 residues.

This clone was seen a single time. The CDR3 loop reads CASSPGQGARNTEAFF. DNA for the CDR3: TGTGCCAGCAGCCCCGGACAGGGGGCACGGAACACTGAAGCTTTCTTT. The chain links TRBV7-6 to TRBJ1-1; 11 bases match TRBD1. V lost 5 bases to trimming and J lost 1 base; unmatched junction nucleotides: 6. The germline gives CDR1 SGHVS, CDR2 FNYEAQ. The CDR3 is made up of 16 amino acids.

This chain links TRBV4-3 with TRBJ2-3; TRBD2 aligns across 10 bases. The germline V gene has CDR1 LGHNA and CDR2 YSLEER. The CDR3 is made up of 16 amino acids. V lost 1 base to trimming and J lost 2 bases; unmatched junction nucleotides: 3. The CDR3 here is CASSQASGGYTDTQYF. DNA for the CDR3: TGCGCCAGCAGCCAAGCTAGCGGGGGATACACAGATACGCAGTATTTT.

The chain is built from TRBV5-4 and TRBJ1-4, with D possibly being TRBD1 (5 bases). V lost 3 bases and J lost 0, with 15 bases in between. The CDR3 consists of 17 residues. Germline-derived CDR1 and CDR2 are SGHNT and YYREEE (reference sequence). CDR3 bases: TGTGCCAGCAGCTCCTCCCGTGACAGTCCAACTAATGAAAAACTGTTTTTT. Amino acids: CASSSSRDSPTNEKLFF.

The chain is built from TRBV19 and TRBJ1-6; 8 positions match TRBD1. V trimming: 7 bases; J trimming: 10 bases; junction bases outside the gene matches: 6. In germline, CDR1 is LNHDA, CDR2 SQIVND (reference sequence). The CDR3 is made up of 13 amino acids. CDR3 DNA sequence: TGTGCCAGTATCGGACAGGGCGGGTCACCCCTCCACTTT. Its translation: CASIGQGGSPLHF.

V and J are TRBV7-2 and TRBJ1-5; D is possibly TRBD1 (5 bases). The CDR3 spans 15 residues. The V end lost 1 base, the J end lost 2 bases, and 9 bases lay between the germline ends. Looked up from germline, CDR1 is SGHTA and CDR2 is FQGNSA. Here the CDR3 reads CASSLGRAGNQPQHF. For the CDR3, the DNA is TGTGCCAGCAGCTTAGGCAGGGCGGGCAATCAGCCCCAGCATTTT.

This clone was counted a few times. V usage is TRBV10-1 and J usage is TRBJ2-1, with TRBD2 matching over 8 bases. CDR3 size: 18 residues. V lost 1 base and J lost 3; bases outside the gene matches: 11. The germline V gene encodes CDR1 WNHNN and CDR2 SYGVQD (reference sequence). CDR3 region: CASSEFAGGTSGYNEQFF. The DNA of the CDR3 is TGCGCCAGCAGTGAGTTCGCGGGGGGCACCTCGGGCTACAATGAGCAGTTCTTC.

This chain joins TRBV7-5 and TRBJ1-5. TRBV7-5 is marked as a pseudogene. The CDR3 has 19 amino acids. The CDR3 is CVRSLAAGDPIWGNQPQHF. The CDR3 region has the DNA TGTGTCAGAAGCTTAGCGGCTGGAGATCCAATTTGGGGCAATCAGCCCCAGCATTTT.

The chain combines TRBV25-1 with TRBJ1-1; a weak D match, TRBD1 (6 bases). V was cut by 5 bases and J by 5 bases, with 15 bases left in between. Germline V CDR1 and CDR2: MGHDK, SYGVNS. The length of the CDR3 is 14 residues. The CDR3 reads CASSIQGSGTEAFF. The CDR3 region has the DNA TGTGCCAGCAGTATACAGGGATCGGGTACTGAAGCTTTCTTT. Full variable domain (outside the CDR3, taken from reference TRBV25-1 and TRBJ1-1): EADIYQTPRYLVIGTGKKITLECSQTMGHDKMYWYQQDPGMELHLIHYSYGVNSTEKGDLSSESTVSRIRTEHFPLTLESARPSHTSQYLCASSIQGSGTEAFFGQGTRLTVV.

This chain joins TRBV10-3 and TRBJ1-2; a possible D gene is TRBD1 (5 bases). Germline values: CDR1 ENHRY, CDR2 SYGVKD. The CDR3 spans 11 residues. V lost 8 bases and J 7 bases, leaving 11 bases between the germline ends. In DNA form, the CDR3 reads TGTGCCATCGGGGACTTGGGTGGCTACACCTTC. As protein: CAIGDLGGYTF.

The V gene is TRBV7-2, the J gene TRBJ2-6; a possible D gene is TRBD1 (5 bases). The CDR3 has 16 amino acids. V was clipped by 1 base and J by 3 bases, with 10 bases between them. Germline V CDR1 and CDR2: SGHTA, FQGNSA. The CDR3 is CASSLVRDGGANVLTF. For the CDR3, the DNA is TGTGCCAGCAGCTTAGTCAGGGATGGTGGGGCCAACGTCCTGACTTTC.

This clone was counted a few times. The V gene is TRBV4-2, the J gene TRBJ2-2; TRBD2 matches at 9 bases. The CDR3 has 18 amino acids. Germline V gene lookup returns CDR1 LGHNA and CDR2 YNFKEQ. V lost 0 bases and J lost 7; bases outside the gene matches: 12. DNA for the CDR3: TGTGCCAGCAGCCAAGATCTGGCTAGCGGGGAACAGGGCGGGGAGCTGTTTTTT. Its translation: CASSQDLASGEQGGELFF.

This rearrangement joins TRBV10-3 to TRBJ2-3; possibly TRBD2 for D (6 bases). The V gene's germline CDR1 is ENHRY and CDR2 SYGVKD. This CDR3 is built from 15 residues. The CDR3 region has the DNA TGTGCGATTGGGTCCGGCGGGGAAAGCACAGATACGCAGTATTTT. Encoded protein: CAIGSGGESTDTQYF.

V usage is TRBV7-9 and J usage is TRBJ2-3; 10 nucleotides align to TRBD2. V shed 3 bases, J shed 4 bases, and the junction held 7 bases outside the gene matches. CDR1 and CDR2 (germline): SEHNR, FQNEAQ (reference sequence). This CDR3 is 16 amino acids long. CDR3 protein: CASSLLAGGSADTQYF. The DNA of the CDR3 is TGTGCCAGCAGCTTGTTAGCGGGGGGATCGGCAGATACGCAGTATTTT.

The rearrangement links TRBV25-1 to TRBJ1-1, with 8 bases identical to TRBD1. This CDR3 has 15 residues. Trimming removed 4 bases from V and 4 bases from J; junction bases left unmatched: 8. The germline CDR1 and CDR2 sequences are MGHDK and SYGVNS. The CDR3: CASSVLDREATEAFF. The DNA of the CDR3 is TGTGCCAGCAGTGTTCTGGACAGGGAGGCCACTGAAGCTTTCTTT.

The V and J genes are TRBV19 and TRBJ2-4; 8 nucleotides line up with TRBD1. The junction had 8 bases not matched to a gene; V was cut back by 1 base and J by 0 bases. This CDR3 has 18 amino acids. Looked up from germline, CDR1 is LNHDA and CDR2 is SQIVND (reference sequence). The chain's CDR3 is CASSIVSGGMGAKNIQYF. The CDR3 nucleotides are TGTGCCAGTAGTATAGTGTCAGGGGGCATGGGAGCCAAAAACATTCAGTACTTC. Full variable domain (missing parts from reference TRBV19 and TRBJ2-4): DGGITQSPKYLFRKEGQNVTLSCEQNLNHDAMYWYRQDPGQGLRLIYYSQIVNDFQKGDIAEGYSVSREKKESFPLTVTSAQKNPTAFYLCASSIVSGGMGAKNIQYFGAGTRLSVL.

This chain links TRBV6-5 with TRBJ2-2, with TRBD2 matching over 16 bases. Germline CDR1 and CDR2: MNHEY and SVGAGI. With 6 bases clipped from V and 6 bases from J, the junction kept 1 base outside the gene matches. This CDR3 comprises 15 residues. The DNA of the CDR3 is TGTGCCAGCAGGGGACTAGCGGGGGGGCCCGGGGAGCTGTTTTTT. Translating it yields CASRGLAGGPGELFF.

This chain links TRBV10-3 with TRBJ2-1, with 14 bases fitting TRBD2. This CDR3 comprises 16 residues. The trim removed 4 bases at V and 5 bases at J, leaving 4 bases unmatched. Germline CDR1 is ENHRY and CDR2 is SYGVKD. Here the CDR3 reads CAISGLAGGLDNEQFF. CDR3 DNA: TGTGCCATCAGTGGACTAGCGGGGGGGTTGGACAATGAGCAGTTCTTC.

This chain links TRBV11-2 with TRBJ1-2; maybe TRBD1 (6 bases). The germline V gene has CDR1 SGHAT and CDR2 FQNNGV. V lost 4 bases to trimming and J lost 5 bases, with 14 bases between them. The CDR3 length is 14 residues. CDR3 coding DNA: TGTGCCAGCAGCTCTCAGGGGATGGGGTATGGCTACACCTTC. This sequence encodes CASSSQGMGYGYTF.

The chain combines TRBV28 with TRBJ1-5, with no clear D. Germline V gives CDR1 MDHEN, CDR2 SYDVKM. The CDR3 has 14 amino acids. Between the trimmed V and J ends, which lost 3 bases and 9 bases, there was a span of 15 bases. This chain's CDR3 is CASSLDQEVGPQHF. CDR3 bases: TGTGCCAGCAGTTTGGATCAGGAGGTGGGGCCCCAGCATTTT.

In the case of this clone: Other DNA sequences within the sample encode an identical CDR3. The rearrangement joins TRBV5-1 to TRBJ2-7; D possibly corresponds to TRBD2 (5 bases). Germline loops: CDR1 SGHRS, CDR2 YFSETQ. CDR3 length: 11 residues. V lost 4 bases and J 4 bases, leaving 6 bases between the germline ends. The CDR3 sequence is CASSPGYEQYF. The CDR3 nucleotides read TGCGCCAGCAGCCCGGGGTACGAGCAGTACTTC.

The chain is built from TRBV28 and TRBJ1-1; D gene uncertain. The CDR3 has 14 amino acids. Per germline, CDR1 MDHEN and CDR2 SYDVKM. Between the trimmed V and J ends, which lost 0 bases and 4 bases, there was a span of 9 bases. CDR3 sequence: CASSLWVGGTEAFF. The CDR3 bases are TGTGCCAGCAGTTTATGGGTAGGAGGCACTGAAGCTTTCTTT.

The J gene is TRBJ2-3, the V gene TRBV27; 11 bases are a match to TRBD2. This CDR3 region has 14 residues. Per the germline V gene, CDR1 is MNHEY and CDR2 is SMNVEV (reference sequence). V dropped 3 bases and J dropped 6; count of bases not matched to a gene: 2. This CDR3 is CASSFSGGVDTQYF. As DNA, the CDR3 is TGTGCCAGCAGTTTTAGCGGGGGGGTGGATACGCAGTATTTT.

The gene calls are TRBV28 and TRBJ1-2, with D uncertain. Trimming pared 2 bases from V and 4 bases from J, leaving 8 bases between. The CDR3 runs 13 residues. Germline CDR1 and CDR2: MDHEN and SYDVKM. The CDR3 reads CASSLGPAYGYTF. The DNA for the CDR3 is TGTGCCAGCAGTTTAGGGCCAGCCTATGGCTACACCTTC.